This TCR beta chain was found in a study of blood T cell repertoires in COVID-19. Overall study: T cells, B-cell-depleted T cells, or PBMCs provided the cDNA or gDNA that served as material.

A Seattle source enrolled patients during active infection and followed them longitudinally. Libraries were prepared by immunoSEQ multiplex PCR; TCRdb keeps only in-frame clonotypes and omits some of them. Counted here are roughly 130,000 clones, about nine tenths occurring once; the ten biggest clones make up around 2.3%. The CDR3 is made up of 14 amino acids. V shed 6 bases and J 8 bases; nucleotides not matched to a gene: 6. CDR1 and CDR2 (germline): SNHLY, FYNNEI. The V gene is TRBV2, the J gene TRBJ1-4; 10 bases map to TRBD1. The sequenced material came from peripheral blood. The TCR originated in a human donor with COVID-19, enrolled during active disease. The donor label of this sample is uncertain. The CDR3, as DNA: TGTGCCAGCAGGACCGGGACAGGGGCCGAAAAACTGTTTTTT. It codes for CASRTGTGAEKLFF.